This T cell receptor (beta chain) was recovered during a study of lymphopenia after photon versus proton radiotherapy. Germline-derived CDR1 and CDR2 are LNHDA and SQIVND (reference sequence). This CDR3 has 13 residues. V lost 8 bases and J 6 bases, leaving 16 bases between the germline ends. Sequenced by immunoSEQ multiplex PCR; TCRdb stores in-frame clones only, minus some. The profile shows 25,000 or so clones, 75% to 90% of them singletons. The sequence was obtained from a young man with gastric cancer. Here the sequenced sample was peripheral blood, taken from a patient treated with photon-based radiotherapy. The chain carries TRBV19 and TRBJ1-2; D gene uncertain. The DNA for the CDR3 is TGTGCCAGTTTGACCGAATTGATCCATGGCTACACCTTC. It encodes CASLTELIHGYTF.